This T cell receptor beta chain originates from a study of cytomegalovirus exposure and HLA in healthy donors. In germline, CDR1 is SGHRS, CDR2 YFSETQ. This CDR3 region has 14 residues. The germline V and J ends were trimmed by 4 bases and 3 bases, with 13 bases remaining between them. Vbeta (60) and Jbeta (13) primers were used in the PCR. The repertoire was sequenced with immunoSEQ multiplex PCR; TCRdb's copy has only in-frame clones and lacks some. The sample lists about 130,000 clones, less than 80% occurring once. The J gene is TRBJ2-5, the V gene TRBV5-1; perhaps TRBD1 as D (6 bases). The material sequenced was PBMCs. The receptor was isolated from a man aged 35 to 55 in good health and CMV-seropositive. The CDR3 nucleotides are TGCGCCAGCAGCCCACAGGGTAATGAAGAGACCCAGTACTTC. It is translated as CASSPQGNEETQYF.